This note documents a single T cell receptor beta chain sequence. The antigen remains undetermined. Orbital computed tomography, thyroid ultrasound, serum thyroxine and TRAb, and clinical symptoms together informed the diagnoses. Isolation of PBMCs was performed on about 10 ml fresh peripheral blood. The entry originates in a study of T cells in Graves' hyperthyroidism and ophthalmopathy. There are 18 residues in the CDR3. Deletions cut 4 bases from V and 0 bases from J, with 16 bases between. The germline V gene has CDR1 SGHDN and CDR2 FVKESK. Points from the study as a whole: Most clonotypes expanded in thyroid above 0.001 were likewise present in blood.

Amplification targeted TCR beta CDR3 regions from RNA transcripts. The HTBI primer set drove a first-round RT-PCR of the TCR CDR3. In TCRdb, the multiplex PCR reads were re-called with MiXCR into one record per CDR3 protein. Here the sample spans about 840,000 distinct CDR3 sequences, about 38% being singletons. The clonotype originates from a man aged 18 to 30 with Graves' hyperthyroidism. Sequenced: blood. J is TRBJ2-6 and V is TRBV14; TRBD1 might be the D (5 bases). Written as DNA, the CDR3 is TGTGCCAGCAGCCCACGGACACAACATAGCTCTGGGGCCAACGTCCTGACTTTC. Protein product: CASSPRTQHSSGANVLTF.